The text below deals with one T cell receptor (beta chain). This record comes from a study of response to subunit inactivated influenza vaccine. The V gene's germline CDR1 is MDHEN and CDR2 SYDVKM. J gave up 8 bases and V 6 bases, and 10 bases lay outside the gene matches. The CDR3 covers 14 residues. TCRdb re-called the RT-PCR reads with MiXCR, one entry per CDR3 protein. The sample lists over 150,000 distinct CDR3 sequences; around 10% were seen once. The J gene is TRBJ2-1, the V gene TRBV28; 7 nucleotides line up with TRBD1. The sequenced sample was CD8+ T cells sorted from PBMCs, obtained less than 30 months after vaccination. The TCR comes from a man aged 50-75 years who received an inactivated influenza vaccine. The CDR3 region has the DNA TGTGCCAGCAGCGTCTTGGACAGGCCCCATGAGCAGTTCTTC. It encodes CASSVLDRPHEQFF.